This is a list of T cell receptor beta chains from one sample in a study of human T cells and chemical hapten exposure. Each CDR3 protein is one row after TCRdb ran MiXCR on the RACE reads. The sample lists tens of thousands of distinct CDR3 sequences, approximately 35% occurring once. Sequencing was performed on whole blood, taken in connection with sensitization to the hapten diphenylcyclopropenone (DPC). These receptors were obtained from a man between 40 and 49 years old with alopecia areata. Some clones in this sample may be carry-over from other donors' samples. Both conserved end residues are part of each CDR3. D genes are given only for firm matches. Clone sizes are given selectively: once, few, many, or a class where the clone is expanded.

TRBJ2-3	TRBV28	TRBD2	few	14	CASRRAGGTDTQYF	TGTGCCAGCAGACGAGCGGGAGGGACAGATACGCAGTATTTT
TRBJ1-4	TRBV28	TRBD1	few	13	CASTGGAGEKLFF	TGTGCCAGCACAGGGGGCGCAGGGGAAAAACTGTTTTTT
TRBJ2-3	TRBV12-3/TRBV12-4	TRBD2	few	15	CASSPGTSGTDTQYF	TGTGCCAGCAGTCCCGGGACTAGCGGCACAGATACGCAGTATTTT
TRBJ1-5	TRBV28	-	-	14	CASSPFQSNQPQHF	TGTGCCAGCAGCCCTTTTCAGTCCAATCAGCCCCAGCATTTT
TRBJ2-2	TRBV5-4	-	once	14	CASRPPGNTGELFF	TGTGCCAGCAGACCCCCCGGGAACACCGGGGAGCTGTTTTTT
TRBJ1-5	TRBV20-1	TRBD1	few	15	CSALQGVNSNQPQHF	TGCAGTGCTCTCCAGGGGGTGAATAGCAATCAGCCCCAGCATTTT
TRBJ2-1	TRBV12-3/TRBV12-4	TRBD2	few	16	CASSQLATALRDEQFF	TGTGCCAGCAGTCAACTAGCGACAGCGCTTAGGGATGAGCAGTTCTTC
TRBJ1-6	TRBV7-2	TRBD1	-	13	CASSQQGDSPLHF	TGTGCCAGCAGCCAACAGGGGGATTCACCCCTCCACTTT
TRBJ2-1	TRBV6-2/TRBV6-3	TRBD2	-	15	CASSYPGLAYNEQFF	TGTGCCAGCAGTTACCCGGGACTAGCGTACAATGAGCAGTTCTTC
TRBJ2-7	TRBV5-8	-	few	16	CASSPGRGGGAYEQYF	TGTGCCAGCAGCCCGGGACGGGGTGGGGGAGCCTACGAGCAGTACTTC
TRBJ1-1	TRBV20-1	TRBD1	few	15	CSAQDRGLMNTEAFF	TGCAGTGCTCAAGACAGGGGGCTCATGAACACTGAAGCTTTCTTT
TRBJ2-3	TRBV20-1	TRBD2	-	15	CSAEGTTGSTDTQYF	TGCAGTGCTGAGGGGACTACCGGCAGCACAGATACGCAGTATTTT
TRBJ2-1	TRBV19	TRBD2	-	15	CASSIRGRARDEQFF	TGTGCCAGTAGTATCCGGGGGAGGGCCAGAGATGAGCAGTTCTTC
TRBJ2-7	TRBV6-6	TRBD1	-	14	CASNNRGRSYEQYF	TGTGCCAGCAATAACAGGGGGCGAAGCTACGAGCAGTACTTC